Below, one T cell receptor (beta chain) is given with its context. Its antigen remains unknown. The data were obtained in a study of CD8+ T cells in alopecia areata. General study results and limits: While patients received tofacitinib, many expanded lesional clones remained present in scalp and blood.

Treatment reported: oral pan-JAK inhibitor, 5-10 mg twice daily. Punch biopsies of lesional scalp, plus peripheral blood, were taken from alopecia areata patients. Sequencing relied on a cDNA template that was reverse transcribed from extracted RNA. TCRdb's copy holds only in-frame clones and misses some; the assay was immunoSEQ multiplex PCR. The data hold 150,000 to 200,000 clones, with roughly 60% observed a single time. The CDR3 consists of 16 residues. V lost 4 bases, J lost 1 base, and 19 bases lay in between. Germline V gives CDR1 GTSNPN, CDR2 SVGIG (reference sequence). V gene TRBV30 combines with J gene TRBJ1-1; a weak D match, TRBD1 (6 bases). This clonotype was sampled from a human donor with alopecia areata. The material sequenced was CD4+ T cells sorted from blood, taken at week 24, from a patient treated with tofacitinib. CDR3 sequence (DNA): TGTGCCTGGACGGGCTGGGGGCCGTCTTCGAACACTGAAGCTTTCTTT. Translating it yields CAWTGWGPSSNTEAFF.